This TCR beta chain was recovered during a study of neurological immune-mediated disorders. The V and J ends lost 6 bases and 9 bases respectively, with 13 bases between them. The CDR3 loop spans 11 amino acids. The germline V gene encodes CDR1 DFQATT and CDR2 SNEGSKA (reference sequence). The cDNA was produced through 5'RACE with 10-nucleotide random UMIs. TCRdb used MiXCR to reprocess the 5' RACE reads, holding one entry per CDR3 protein. The sample consists of 70,000 or so distinct CDR3 sequences, 3% to 4% of them appearing once. This clonotype has ten or more counts. The TCR comes from a woman aged 45-65 years with multiple sclerosis. Sequencing was carried out using PBMCs. The chain links TRBV20-1 to TRBJ2-3, with D perhaps TRBD1 (5 bases). The CDR3 nucleotides are TGCAGTGCACAGGTGGCCGAGACGCAGTATTTT. Its protein product is CSAQVAETQYF.